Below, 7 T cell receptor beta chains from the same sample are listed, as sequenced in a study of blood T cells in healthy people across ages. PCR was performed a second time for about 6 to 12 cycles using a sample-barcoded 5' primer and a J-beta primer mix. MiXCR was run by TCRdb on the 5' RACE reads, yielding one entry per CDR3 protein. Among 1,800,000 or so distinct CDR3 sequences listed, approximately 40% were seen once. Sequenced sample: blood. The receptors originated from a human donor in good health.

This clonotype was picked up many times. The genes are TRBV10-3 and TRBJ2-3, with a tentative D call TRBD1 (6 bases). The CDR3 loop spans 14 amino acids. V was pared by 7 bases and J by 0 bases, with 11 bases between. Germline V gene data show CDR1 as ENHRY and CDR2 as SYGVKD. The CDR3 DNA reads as TGTGCCATCACCAGGGGTGCTAGCACAGATACGCAGTATTTT. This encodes CAITRGASTDTQYF.

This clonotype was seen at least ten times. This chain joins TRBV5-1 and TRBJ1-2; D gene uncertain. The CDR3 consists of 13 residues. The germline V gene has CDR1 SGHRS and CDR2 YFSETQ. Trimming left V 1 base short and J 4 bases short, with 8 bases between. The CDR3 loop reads CASSLTTSYGYTF. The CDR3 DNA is TGCGCCAGCAGCTTGACGACAAGCTATGGCTACACCTTC. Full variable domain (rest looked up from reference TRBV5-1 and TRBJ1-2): KAGVTQTPRYLIKTRGQQVTLSCSPISGHRSVSWYQQTPGQGLQFLFEYFSETQRNKGNFPGRFSGRQFSNSRSEMNVSTLELGDSALYLCASSLTTSYGYTFGSGTRLTVV.

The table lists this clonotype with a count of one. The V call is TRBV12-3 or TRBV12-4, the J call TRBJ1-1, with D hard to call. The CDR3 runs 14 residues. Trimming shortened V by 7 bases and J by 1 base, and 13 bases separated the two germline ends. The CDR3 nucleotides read TGTGCCAGCATTTCCGTAGTGTCGAACACTGAAGCTTTCTTT. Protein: CASISVVSNTEAFF.

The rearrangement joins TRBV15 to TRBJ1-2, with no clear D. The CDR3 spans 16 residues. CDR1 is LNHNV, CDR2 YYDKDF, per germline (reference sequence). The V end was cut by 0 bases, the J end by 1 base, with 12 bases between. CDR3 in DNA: TGTGCCACCAGCAGAGATGGATGGGGTGGTAACTATGGCTACACCTTC. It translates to CATSRDGWGGNYGYTF.

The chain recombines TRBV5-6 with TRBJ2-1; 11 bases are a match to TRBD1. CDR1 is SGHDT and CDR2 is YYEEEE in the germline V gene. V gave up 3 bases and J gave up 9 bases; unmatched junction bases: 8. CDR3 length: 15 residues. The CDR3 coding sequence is TGTGCCAGCAGCTCCGGGACAGGGGGTTTTAGTGAGCAGTTCTTC. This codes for CASSSGTGGFSEQFF. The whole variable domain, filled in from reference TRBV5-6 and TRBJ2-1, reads DAGVTQSPTHLIKTRGQQVTLRCSPKSGHDTVSWYQQALGQGPQFIFQYYEEEERQRGNFPDRFSGHQFPNYSSELNVNALLLGDSALYLCASSSGTGGFSEQFFGPGTRLTVL.

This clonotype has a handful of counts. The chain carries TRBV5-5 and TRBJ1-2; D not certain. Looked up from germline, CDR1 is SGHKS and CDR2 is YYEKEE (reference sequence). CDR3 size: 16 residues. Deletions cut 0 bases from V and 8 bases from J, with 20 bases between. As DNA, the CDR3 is TGTGCCAGCAGCTTGGGAAGGGCTGGACTACTACGGGGCTACACCTTC. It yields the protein CASSLGRAGLLRGYTF.

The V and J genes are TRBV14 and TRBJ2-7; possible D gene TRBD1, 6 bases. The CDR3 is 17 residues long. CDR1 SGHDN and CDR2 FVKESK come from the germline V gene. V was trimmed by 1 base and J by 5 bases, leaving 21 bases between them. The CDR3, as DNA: TGTGCCAGCAGCCAAGTTGGGGGCGCTACTCTTTCGGACGAGCAGTACTTC. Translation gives CASSQVGGATLSDEQYF.